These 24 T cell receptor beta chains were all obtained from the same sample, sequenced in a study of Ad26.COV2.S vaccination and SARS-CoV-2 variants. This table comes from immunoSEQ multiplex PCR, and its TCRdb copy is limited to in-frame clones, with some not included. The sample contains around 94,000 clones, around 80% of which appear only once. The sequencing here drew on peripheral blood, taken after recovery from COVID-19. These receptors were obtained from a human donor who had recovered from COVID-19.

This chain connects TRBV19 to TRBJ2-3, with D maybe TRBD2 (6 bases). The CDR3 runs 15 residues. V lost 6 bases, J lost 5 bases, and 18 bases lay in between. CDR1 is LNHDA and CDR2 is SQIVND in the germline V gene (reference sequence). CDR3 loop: CASRAPGLPRDTQYF. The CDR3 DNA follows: TGTGCCAGTAGGGCCCCGGGACTCCCTCGAGATACGCAGTATTTT. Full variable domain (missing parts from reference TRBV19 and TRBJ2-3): DGGITQSPKYLFRKEGQNVTLSCEQNLNHDAMYWYRQDPGQGLRLIYYSQIVNDFQKGDIAEGYSVSREKKESFPLTVTSAQKNPTAFYLCASRAPGLPRDTQYFGPGTRLTVL.

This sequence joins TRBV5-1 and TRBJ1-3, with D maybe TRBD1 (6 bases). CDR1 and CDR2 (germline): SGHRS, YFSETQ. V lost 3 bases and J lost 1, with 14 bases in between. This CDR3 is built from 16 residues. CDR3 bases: TGCGCCAGCAGCTCAACACCACAGGGTTCTGGAAACACCATATATTTT. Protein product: CASSSTPQGSGNTIYF.

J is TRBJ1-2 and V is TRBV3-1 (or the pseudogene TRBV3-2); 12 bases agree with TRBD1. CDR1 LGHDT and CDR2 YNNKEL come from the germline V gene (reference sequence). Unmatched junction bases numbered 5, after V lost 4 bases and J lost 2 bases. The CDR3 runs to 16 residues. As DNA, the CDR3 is TGTGCCAGCAGCCTTCCTGGGACAGGGGGCAACTATGGCTACACCTTC. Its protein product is CASSLPGTGGNYGYTF.

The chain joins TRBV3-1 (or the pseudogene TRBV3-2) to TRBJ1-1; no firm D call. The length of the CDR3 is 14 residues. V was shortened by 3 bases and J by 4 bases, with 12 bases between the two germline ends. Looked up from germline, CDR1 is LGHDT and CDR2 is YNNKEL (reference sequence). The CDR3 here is CASSQGVWGTEAFF. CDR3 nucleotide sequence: TGTGCCAGCAGCCAGGGAGTATGGGGCACTGAAGCTTTCTTT.

CDR3 in DNA: TGTGCCAGCAGCCTCTCCACAGGGCTGGACAATGAGCAGTTCTTC. Amino acid sequence: CASSLSTGLDNEQFF. The rearrangement links TRBV7-7 to TRBJ2-1, with D perhaps TRBD1 (6 bases). The CDR3 consists of 15 residues. Trimming removed 5 bases at V and 5 bases at J, with 16 bases between. Looked up from germline, CDR1 is SSHAT and CDR2 is FNYEAQ (reference sequence). The whole variable domain, remainder taken from reference TRBV7-7 and TRBJ2-1, is GAGVSQSPRYKVTKRGQDVTLRCDPISSHATLYWYQQALGQGPEFLTYFNYEAQPDKSGLPSDRFSAERPEGSISTLTIQRTEQRDSAMYRCASSLSTGLDNEQFFGPGTRLTVL.

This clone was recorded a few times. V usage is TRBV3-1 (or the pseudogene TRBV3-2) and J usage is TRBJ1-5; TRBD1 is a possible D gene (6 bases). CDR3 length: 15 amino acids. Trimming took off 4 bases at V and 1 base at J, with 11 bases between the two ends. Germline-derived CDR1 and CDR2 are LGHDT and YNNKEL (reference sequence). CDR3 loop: CASSLQGASNQPQHF. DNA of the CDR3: TGTGCCAGCAGCCTACAGGGTGCCAGCAATCAGCCCCAGCATTTT.

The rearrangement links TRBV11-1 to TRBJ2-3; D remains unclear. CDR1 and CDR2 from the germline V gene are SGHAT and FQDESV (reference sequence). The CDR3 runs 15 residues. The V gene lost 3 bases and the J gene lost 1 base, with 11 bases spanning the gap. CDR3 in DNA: TGTGCCAGCAGCTTTAGTACCCGGGGCACAGATACGCAGTATTTT. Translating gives CASSFSTRGTDTQYF.

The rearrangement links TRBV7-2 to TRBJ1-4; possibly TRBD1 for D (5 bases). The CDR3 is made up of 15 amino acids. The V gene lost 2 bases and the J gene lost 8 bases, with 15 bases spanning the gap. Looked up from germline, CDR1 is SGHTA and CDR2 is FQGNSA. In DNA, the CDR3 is TGTGCCAGCAGCTTACCAGGGCTCGCAGGGGAAAAACTGTTTTTT. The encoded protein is CASSLPGLAGEKLFF.

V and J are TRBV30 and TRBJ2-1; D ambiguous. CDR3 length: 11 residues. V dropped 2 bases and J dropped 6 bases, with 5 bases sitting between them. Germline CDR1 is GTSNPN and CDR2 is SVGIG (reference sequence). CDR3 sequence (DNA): TGTGCCTGGAGTCTGATCAATGAGCAGTTCTTC. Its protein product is CAWSLINEQFF.

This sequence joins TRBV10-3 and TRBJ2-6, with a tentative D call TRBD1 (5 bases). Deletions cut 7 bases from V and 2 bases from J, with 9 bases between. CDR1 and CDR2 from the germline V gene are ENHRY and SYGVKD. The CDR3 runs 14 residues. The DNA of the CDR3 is TGTGCCATCAATCAGGGTGCTGGGGCCAACGTCCTGACTTTC. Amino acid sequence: CAINQGAGANVLTF.

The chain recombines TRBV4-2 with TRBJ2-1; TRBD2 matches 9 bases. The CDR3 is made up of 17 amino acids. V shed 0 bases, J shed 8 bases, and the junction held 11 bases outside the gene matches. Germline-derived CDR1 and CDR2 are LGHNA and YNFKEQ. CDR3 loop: CASSQDKGAGGVDEQFF. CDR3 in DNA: TGTGCCAGCAGCCAAGATAAAGGAGCGGGGGGTGTAGATGAGCAGTTCTTC.

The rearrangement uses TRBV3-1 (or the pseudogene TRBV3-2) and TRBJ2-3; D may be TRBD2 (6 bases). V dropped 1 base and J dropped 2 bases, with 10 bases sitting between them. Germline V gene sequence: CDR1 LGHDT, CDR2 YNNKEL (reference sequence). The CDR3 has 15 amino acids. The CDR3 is CASSQAGEFTDTQYF. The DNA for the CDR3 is TGTGCCAGCAGCCAAGCGGGGGAGTTCACAGATACGCAGTATTTT.

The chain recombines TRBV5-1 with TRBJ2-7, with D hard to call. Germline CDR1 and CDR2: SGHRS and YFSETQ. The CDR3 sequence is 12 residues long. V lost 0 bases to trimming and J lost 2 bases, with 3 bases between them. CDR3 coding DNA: TGCGCCAGCAGCTTGGACACCTACGAGCAGTACTTC. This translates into CASSLDTYEQYF.

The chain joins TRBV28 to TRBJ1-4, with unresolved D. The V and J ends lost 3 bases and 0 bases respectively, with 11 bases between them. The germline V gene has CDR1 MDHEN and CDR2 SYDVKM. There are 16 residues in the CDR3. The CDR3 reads CASSFLPGATNEKLFF. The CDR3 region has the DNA TGTGCCAGCAGTTTCCTGCCGGGCGCAACTAATGAAAAACTGTTTTTT.

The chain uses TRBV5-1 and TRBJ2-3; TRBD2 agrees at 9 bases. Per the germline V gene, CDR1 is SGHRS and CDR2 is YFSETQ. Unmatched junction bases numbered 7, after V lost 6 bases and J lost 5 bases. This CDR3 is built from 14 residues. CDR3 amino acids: CASKGGGAKDTQYF. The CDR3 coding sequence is TGCGCCAGCAAGGGCGGGGGGGCCAAAGATACGCAGTATTTT.

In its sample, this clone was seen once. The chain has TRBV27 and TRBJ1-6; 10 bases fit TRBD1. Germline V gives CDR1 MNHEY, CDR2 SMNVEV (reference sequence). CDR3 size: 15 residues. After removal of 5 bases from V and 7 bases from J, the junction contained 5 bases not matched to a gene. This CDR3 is CASSPRTGGNSPLHF. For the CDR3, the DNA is TGTGCCAGCAGTCCCCGGACAGGGGGGAATTCACCCCTCCACTTT.

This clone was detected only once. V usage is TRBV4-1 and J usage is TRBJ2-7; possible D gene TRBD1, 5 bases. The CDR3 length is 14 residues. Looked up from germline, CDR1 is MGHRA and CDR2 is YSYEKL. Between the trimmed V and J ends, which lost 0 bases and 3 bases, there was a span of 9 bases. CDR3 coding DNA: TGCGCCAGCAGCCAAGATCGGACAAGCTACGAGCAGTACTTC. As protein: CASSQDRTSYEQYF.

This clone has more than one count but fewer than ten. The CDR3 coding sequence is TGTGCCAGCAGTGAAGCGCGGGCAGGGTTTAACACTGAAGCTTTCTTT. Its translation is CASSEARAGFNTEAFF. This chain connects TRBV6-1 to TRBJ1-1, with D possibly matching TRBD1 (5 bases). The CDR3 has 16 residues. Germline V gene lookup returns CDR1 MNHNS and CDR2 SASEGT. Trimming removed 0 bases at V and 2 bases at J, with 13 bases between.

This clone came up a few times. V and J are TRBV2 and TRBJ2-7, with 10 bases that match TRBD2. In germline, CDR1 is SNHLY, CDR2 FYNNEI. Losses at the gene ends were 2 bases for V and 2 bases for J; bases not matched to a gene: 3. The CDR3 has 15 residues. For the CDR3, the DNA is TGTGCCAGCAGTGAAAGTAGCGGGGGGCCCTACGAGCAGTACTTC. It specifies CASSESSGGPYEQYF.

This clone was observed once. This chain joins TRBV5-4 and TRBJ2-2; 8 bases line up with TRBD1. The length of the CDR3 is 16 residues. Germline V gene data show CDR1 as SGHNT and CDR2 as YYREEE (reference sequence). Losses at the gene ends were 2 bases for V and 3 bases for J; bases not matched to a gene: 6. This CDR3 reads CASSFRQGADTGELFF. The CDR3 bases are TGTGCCAGCAGCTTCCGGCAGGGGGCTGACACCGGGGAGCTGTTTTTT.

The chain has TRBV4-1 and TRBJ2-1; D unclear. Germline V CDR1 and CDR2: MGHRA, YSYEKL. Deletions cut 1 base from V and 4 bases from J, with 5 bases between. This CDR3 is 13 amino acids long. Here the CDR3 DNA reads TGCGCCAGCAGCCAAGTAGATTACAATGAGCAGTTCTTC. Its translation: CASSQVDYNEQFF.

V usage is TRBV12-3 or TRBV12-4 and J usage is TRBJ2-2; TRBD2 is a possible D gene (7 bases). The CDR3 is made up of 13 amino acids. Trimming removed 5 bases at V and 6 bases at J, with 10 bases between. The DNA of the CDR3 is TGTGCCAGCAGTAGGGGGGGAGCCGGGGAGCTGTTTTTT. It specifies CASSRGGAGELFF.

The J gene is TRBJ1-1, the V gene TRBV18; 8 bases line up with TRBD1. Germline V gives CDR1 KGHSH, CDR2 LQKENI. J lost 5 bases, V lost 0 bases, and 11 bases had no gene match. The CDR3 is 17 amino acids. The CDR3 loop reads CASSPPLAGGSETEAFF. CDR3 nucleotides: TGTGCCAGCTCACCACCCTTGGCAGGGGGCTCTGAGACTGAAGCTTTCTTT.

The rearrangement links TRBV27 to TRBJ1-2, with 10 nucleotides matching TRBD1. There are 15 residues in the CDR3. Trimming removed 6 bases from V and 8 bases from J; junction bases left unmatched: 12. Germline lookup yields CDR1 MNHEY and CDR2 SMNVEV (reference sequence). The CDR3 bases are TGTGCCAGCAGGCGGCTTGACAGGGGGCTGGAAGGCTACACCTTC. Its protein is CASRRLDRGLEGYTF.